The 16 T cell receptor beta chains in this list originate from one sample, sequenced in a study of blood T cell repertoires in COVID-19. Generated by immunoSEQ multiplex PCR, the TCRdb table keeps only in-frame clones and is missing some. The sample lists approximately 170,000 clones; over 75% were seen once. Sequenced sample: PBMCs or T cells enriched from blood (not recorded which). These receptor sequences come from a man aged 35 to 55 who had recovered from COVID-19.

The chain couples TRBV18 to TRBJ2-5, with D perhaps matching TRBD2 (6 bases). Trimming removed 6 bases at V and 5 bases at J, with 16 bases between. The length of the CDR3 is 14 residues. Per germline, CDR1 KGHSH and CDR2 LQKENI. The CDR3 bases are TGTGCCAGCTCTATAAAGGGAGGTGTGGAGACCCAGTACTTC. Translation gives CASSIKGGVETQYF.

The chain carries TRBV2 and TRBJ2-3; 9 nucleotides agree with TRBD2. Per the germline V gene, CDR1 is SNHLY and CDR2 is FYNNEI. The J segment lost 3 bases and the V segment lost 7 bases, leaving 2 bases of the junction unmatched. There are 13 residues in the CDR3. The CDR3 nucleotides read TGTGCCAGCAAGCGGGGGGCGACAGATACGCAGTATTTT. It is translated as CASKRGATDTQYF.

This clone has at least ten counts. The V gene is TRBV5-8, the J gene TRBJ1-4, with 7 positions matching TRBD1. The CDR3 consists of 16 residues. Trimming cost V 4 bases and J 0 bases; bases outside gene matches: 6. Looked up from germline, CDR1 is SGHTS and CDR2 is YDEGEE. The CDR3 loop reads CASSHGTAATNEKLFF. The CDR3 DNA follows: TGTGCCAGCAGCCACGGGACAGCTGCAACTAATGAAAAACTGTTTTTT. Full variable domain (remainder filled in from reference TRBV5-8 and TRBJ1-4): EAGVTQSPTHLIKTRGQQATLRCSPISGHTSVYWYQQALGLGLQFLLWYDEGEERNRGNFPPRFSGRQFPNYSSELNVNALELEDSALYLCASSHGTAATNEKLFFGSGTQLSVL.

The chain is built from TRBV9 and TRBJ2-1; D perhaps matches TRBD2 (6 bases). V was pared by 6 bases and J by 10 bases, with 23 bases between. Germline V gene data show CDR1 as SGDLS and CDR2 as YYNGEE. The CDR3 length is 15 residues. The CDR3 here is CASNTPGLGVGEQFF. CDR3 bases: TGTGCCAGCAATACCCCGGGACTTGGGGTGGGGGAGCAGTTCTTC.

This clone was counted only a few times. The chain couples TRBV2 to TRBJ2-3; perhaps TRBD2 as D (6 bases). Germline values: CDR1 SNHLY, CDR2 FYNNEI. The CDR3 length is 16 residues. V was pared by 1 base and J by 2 bases, with 13 bases between. CDR3 DNA sequence: TGTGCCAGCAGTGAAGGGTTGGGACTCAACACAGATACGCAGTATTTT. Translated, it gives CASSEGLGLNTDTQYF.

The rearrangement uses TRBV7-6 and TRBJ2-7, with TRBD2 identical over 8 bases. The CDR3 covers 16 residues. V was clipped by 0 bases and J by 3 bases; unmatched bases: 7. Per the germline V gene, CDR1 is SGHVS and CDR2 is FNYEAQ. The CDR3 protein is CASSLAAGLEVYEQYF. CDR3 bases: TGTGCCAGCAGCTTAGCGGCGGGACTAGAAGTCTACGAGCAGTACTTC.

V and J are TRBV7-9 and TRBJ2-5; weak D call: TRBD1 (5 bases). There are 12 residues in the CDR3. Germline V gene sequence: CDR1 SEHNR, CDR2 FQNEAQ (reference sequence). Trimming shortened V by 3 bases and J by 5 bases, and 7 bases separated the two germline ends. The CDR3 DNA sequence: TGTGCCAGCAGCTTTGCAGGGGAGACCCAGTACTTC. Translation: CASSFAGETQYF.

J is TRBJ1-6 and V is TRBV4-2; 8 bases map to TRBD1. This CDR3 has 15 amino acids. The junction had 7 bases not matched to a gene; V was cut back by 1 base and J by 11 bases. Germline V gives CDR1 LGHNA, CDR2 YNFKEQ. The CDR3 reads CASSQGVQGGTPLHF. The CDR3 nucleotides read TGTGCCAGCAGCCAAGGAGTACAGGGGGGGACACCCCTCCACTTT.

V usage is TRBV28 and J usage is TRBJ1-5; D gene unclear. The CDR3 contains 14 residues. Germline CDR1 is MDHEN and CDR2 is SYDVKM. V lost 9 bases and J 2 bases, leaving 14 bases between the germline ends. The CDR3 DNA follows: TGTGCCAGTATGGGAGTATCGGGCAATCAGCCCCAGCATTTT. Translation gives CASMGVSGNQPQHF.

The chain employs TRBV10-2 and TRBJ2-2; possible D gene TRBD1, 6 bases. Germline V gene sequence: CDR1 WSHSY, CDR2 SAAADI. This CDR3 has 16 amino acids. Trimming cost V 1 base and J 3 bases, with 12 bases left between them. CDR3 amino acids: CASSEFRDKHTGELFF. CDR3 sequence (DNA): TGCGCCAGCAGTGAGTTCCGGGACAAACACACCGGGGAGCTGTTTTTT.

This clone came up once. This chain joins TRBV5-1 and TRBJ1-2, with 8 bases matching TRBD1. Looked up from germline, CDR1 is SGHRS and CDR2 is YFSETQ. This CDR3 has 14 amino acids. With V trimmed by 5 bases and J by 8 bases, 11 bases remained unmatched. CDR3 sequence (DNA): TGCGCCAGCAGACTCGCAACAGGGGGAGTAGGCTACACCTTC. This gives the protein CASRLATGGVGYTF.

This clone was counted between two and nine times. This chain links TRBV6-5 with TRBJ1-2, with TRBD1 matching 7 bases. There are 15 residues in the CDR3. Germline V gene data show CDR1 as MNHEY and CDR2 as SVGAGI. After removal of 6 bases from V and 1 base from J, the junction contained 8 bases not matched to a gene. The CDR3 nucleotides are TGTGCCAGCAGCATACAGGGGAACCTTAACTATGGCTACACCTTC. This codes for CASSIQGNLNYGYTF.

This sequence joins TRBV6-5 and TRBJ1-2; a weak D match, TRBD1 (6 bases). Deletions cut 0 bases from V and 3 bases from J, with 14 bases between. CDR3 size: 16 residues. Germline CDR1 reads MNHEY; CDR2 reads SVGAGI. CDR3 sequence: CASSYSNPRTDYGYTF. The DNA of the CDR3 is TGTGCCAGCAGTTACTCGAATCCTCGGACAGACTATGGCTACACCTTC.

The chain combines TRBV29-1 with TRBJ2-7, with a weak D call TRBD2 (5 bases). Per germline, CDR1 SQVTM and CDR2 ANQGSEA. CDR3 length equals 12 residues. Trimming removed 5 bases at V and 4 bases at J, with 12 bases between. The CDR3 nucleotides are TGCAGCGTTAGCGGACCTTCATACGAGCAGTACTTC. Translating gives CSVSGPSYEQYF.

In this sample, this clone turned up once. This chain's CDR3 is CASRGQDLTDTQYF. DNA for the CDR3: TGTGCCAGTAGGGGACAGGATCTCACAGATACGCAGTATTTT. This chain joins TRBV19 and TRBJ2-3; 8 bases are a match to TRBD1. Unmatched junction bases numbered 4, after V lost 6 bases and J lost 2 bases. The length of the CDR3 is 14 residues. Per germline, CDR1 LNHDA and CDR2 SQIVND (reference sequence). Using reference TRBV19 and TRBJ2-3 for the parts outside the CDR3, the full variable domain is DGGITQSPKYLFRKEGQNVTLSCEQNLNHDAMYWYRQDPGQGLRLIYYSQIVNDFQKGDIAEGYSVSREKKESFPLTVTSAQKNPTAFYLCASRGQDLTDTQYFGPGTRLTVL.

The CDR3 DNA reads as TGTGCCAGTAGTATAGATCCTAGGGGGCATAACACCGGGGAGCTGTTTTTT. Protein: CASSIDPRGHNTGELFF. V gene TRBV19 combines with J gene TRBJ2-2, with 7 nucleotides matching TRBD1. The length of the CDR3 is 17 residues. Germline V lookup: CDR1 LNHDA, CDR2 SQIVND (reference sequence). With V trimmed by 0 bases and J by 2 bases, 6 bases remained unmatched. The full variable domain, rest sourced from reference TRBV19 and TRBJ2-2, is DGGITQSPKYLFRKEGQNVTLSCEQNLNHDAMYWYRQDPGQGLRLIYYSQIVNDFQKGDIAEGYSVSREKKESFPLTVTSAQKNPTAFYLCASSIDPRGHNTGELFFGEGSRLTVL.